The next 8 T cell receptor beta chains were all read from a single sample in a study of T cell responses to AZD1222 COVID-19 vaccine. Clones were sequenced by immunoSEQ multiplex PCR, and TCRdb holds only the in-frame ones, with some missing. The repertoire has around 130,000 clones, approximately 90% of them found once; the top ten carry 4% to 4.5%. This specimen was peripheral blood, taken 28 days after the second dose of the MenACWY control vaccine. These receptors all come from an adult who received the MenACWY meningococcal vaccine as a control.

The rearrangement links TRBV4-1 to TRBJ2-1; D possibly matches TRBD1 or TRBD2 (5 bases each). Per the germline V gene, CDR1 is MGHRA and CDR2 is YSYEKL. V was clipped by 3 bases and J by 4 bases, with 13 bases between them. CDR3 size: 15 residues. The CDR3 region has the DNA TGCGCCAGCAGCCACCGGGACGGGCTATACAATGAGCAGTTCTTC. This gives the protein CASSHRDGLYNEQFF.

This chain's CDR3 is CASSPRTEGLWEQYF. CDR3 nucleotides: TGCGCCAGCAGCCCCAGGACAGAGGGTCTTTGGGAGCAGTACTTC. The V gene is TRBV5-1, the J gene TRBJ2-7; TRBD1 is a possible D gene (6 bases). The V end was cut by 4 bases, the J end by 7 bases, with 21 bases between. The CDR3 spans 15 residues. The germline V gene has CDR1 SGHRS and CDR2 YFSETQ.

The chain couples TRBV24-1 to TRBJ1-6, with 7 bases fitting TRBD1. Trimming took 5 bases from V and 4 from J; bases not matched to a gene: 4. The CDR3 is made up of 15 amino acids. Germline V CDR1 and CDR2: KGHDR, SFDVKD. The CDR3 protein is CATSAGTEYNSPLHF. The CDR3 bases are TGTGCCACCAGTGCCGGGACAGAGTATAATTCACCCCTCCACTTT.

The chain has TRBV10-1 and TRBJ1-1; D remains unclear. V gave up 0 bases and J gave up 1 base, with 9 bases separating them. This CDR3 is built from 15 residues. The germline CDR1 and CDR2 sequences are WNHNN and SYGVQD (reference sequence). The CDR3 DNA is TGCGCCAGCAGTGAGTCACCGTGGGGGAACACTGAAGCTTTCTTT. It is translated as CASSESPWGNTEAFF.

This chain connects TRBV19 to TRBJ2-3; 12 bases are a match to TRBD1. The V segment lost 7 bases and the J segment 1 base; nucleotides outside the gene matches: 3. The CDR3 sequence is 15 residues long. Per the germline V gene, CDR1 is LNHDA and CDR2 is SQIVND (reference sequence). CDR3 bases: TGTGCCAGTACTCGGGACAGGGGGCGCACAGATACGCAGTATTTT. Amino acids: CASTRDRGRTDTQYF.

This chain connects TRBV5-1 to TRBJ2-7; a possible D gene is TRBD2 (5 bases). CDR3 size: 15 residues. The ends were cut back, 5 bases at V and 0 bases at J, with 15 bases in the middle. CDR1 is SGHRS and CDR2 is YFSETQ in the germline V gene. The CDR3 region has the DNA TGCGCCAGCAGAGAGGGAGCAGGAGTCTCCTACGAGCAGTACTTC. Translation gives CASREGAGVSYEQYF.

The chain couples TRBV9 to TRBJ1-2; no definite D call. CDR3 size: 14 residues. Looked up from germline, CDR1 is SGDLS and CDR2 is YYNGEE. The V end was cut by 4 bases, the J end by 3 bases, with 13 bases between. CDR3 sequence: CASSLVSSDYGYTF. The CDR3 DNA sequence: TGTGCCAGCAGCCTCGTATCAAGCGACTATGGCTACACCTTC.

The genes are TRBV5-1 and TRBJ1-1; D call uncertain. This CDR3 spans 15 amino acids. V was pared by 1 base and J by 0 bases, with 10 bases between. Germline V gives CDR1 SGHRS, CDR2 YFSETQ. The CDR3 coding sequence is TGCGCCAGCAGCTTGTCAAGGGCCTTGAACACTGAAGCTTTCTTT. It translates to CASSLSRALNTEAFF.